Shown below are 14 T cell receptor beta chains from a single sample sequenced in a study of shared clonotypes between healthy human individuals. Only CD45RO-negative cells positively selected for CCR7 counted as naive CD8 cells, so terminally differentiated effector memory CD45RA+ cells were excluded. Data came from immunoSEQ multiplex PCR; TCRdb stores just in-frame clones and leaves some out. The data hold some 2,000,000 clones, with about 95% observed a single time. The sequenced sample was naive CD8+ T cells sorted from blood. The receptors here all came from a man younger than 35 in good health.

V usage is TRBV5-6 and J usage is TRBJ2-2, with 15 bases identical to TRBD2. In germline, CDR1 is SGHDT, CDR2 YYEEEE. V shed 4 bases and J 5 bases; nucleotides not matched to a gene: 6. CDR3 length: 17 residues. CDR3 nucleotides: TGTGCCAGCAGCCACGGACTAGCGGGAGGGAAGACCGGGGAGCTGTTTTTT. It yields the protein CASSHGLAGGKTGELFF.

The V call is TRBV4-1, the J call TRBJ1-1; D might be TRBD1 (6 bases). This CDR3 is 15 amino acids long. The germline V gene has CDR1 MGHRA and CDR2 YSYEKL. V lost 0 bases to trimming and J lost 6 bases, with 14 bases between them. The CDR3 reads CASSQDQGGLAEAFF. The CDR3 DNA reads as TGCGCCAGCAGCCAAGATCAAGGGGGTTTGGCTGAAGCTTTCTTT.

The chain recombines TRBV7-6 with TRBJ2-3; 12 bases align to TRBD2. The CDR3 loop spans 15 amino acids. Per the germline V gene, CDR1 is SGHVS and CDR2 is FNYEAQ. J lost 2 bases, V lost 6 bases, and 3 bases had no gene match. The CDR3 is CASRRTSGDTDTQYF. The CDR3 nucleotides are TGTGCCAGCAGGAGGACTAGCGGGGACACAGATACGCAGTATTTT.

The chain combines TRBV5-5 with TRBJ1-5; D remains unclear. The CDR3 length is 15 residues. V lost 0 bases and J 8 bases, leaving 15 bases between the germline ends. Germline V gene sequence: CDR1 SGHKS, CDR2 YYEKEE (reference sequence). CDR3 nucleotides: TGTGCCAGCAGCTTGGAAGGGTTTGGACGTGAGCCCCAGCATTTT. Translating it yields CASSLEGFGREPQHF.

The V call is TRBV4-1, the J call TRBJ2-7; D tentatively fits TRBD1 or TRBD2 (5 bases each). V was clipped by 5 bases and J by 1 base, with 18 bases between them. Germline values: CDR1 MGHRA, CDR2 YSYEKL. The CDR3 sequence is 16 residues long. The CDR3 here is CASSLVSGTASYEQYF. CDR3 nucleotide sequence: TGCGCCAGCAGCTTGGTCTCCGGGACGGCATCCTACGAGCAGTACTTC.

This chain joins TRBV2 and TRBJ2-3; the D gene is possibly TRBD2 (5 bases). Trimming removed 6 bases at V and 0 bases at J, with 16 bases between. CDR3 size: 16 residues. The V gene's germline CDR1 is SNHLY and CDR2 FYNNEI. The CDR3 reads CASREDGGFSTDTQYF. The CDR3, as DNA: TGTGCCAGCAGAGAGGATGGCGGGTTTAGCACAGATACGCAGTATTTT. The variable domain in full, completed from reference TRBV2 and TRBJ2-3, reads EPEVTQTPSHQVTQMGQEVILRCVPISNHLYFYWYRQILGQKVEFLVSFYNNEISEKSEIFDDQFSVERPDGSNFTLKIRSTKLEDSAMYFCASREDGGFSTDTQYFGPGTRLTVL.

With respect to this clone: This sample includes further DNA sequences coding for the same CDR3. The rearrangement joins TRBV6-1 to TRBJ1-2; 7 bases are shared with TRBD1. Germline trimming cut 1 base from V and 3 bases from J; bases unmatched to any gene: 2. The CDR3 length is 14 residues. CDR1 MNHNS and CDR2 SASEGT come from the germline V gene. CDR3 in amino acids: CASSEDRGYYGYTF. The CDR3 coding sequence is TGTGCCAGCAGTGAAGACAGGGGATACTATGGCTACACCTTC.

This clone was detected once. The rearrangement joins TRBV28 to TRBJ2-3, with a weak D call TRBD1 (5 bases). Germline V gene sequence: CDR1 MDHEN, CDR2 SYDVKM. Trimming removed 2 bases at V and 2 bases at J, with 11 bases between. CDR3 length: 15 residues. The CDR3 bases are TGTGCCAGCAGTTTAGGAGACAGAACCACAGATACGCAGTATTTT. Encoded protein: CASSLGDRTTDTQYF.

As regards this clone: In the same sample, other DNA sequences code for this CDR3. The chain combines TRBV27 with TRBJ1-1, with no clear D. CDR1 is MNHEY, CDR2 SMNVEV, per germline (reference sequence). Trimming removed 3 bases at V and 1 base at J, with 6 bases between. The length of the CDR3 is 13 residues. This chain's CDR3 is CASSFYKNTEAFF. The CDR3 DNA reads as TGTGCCAGCAGTTTCTACAAGAACACTGAAGCTTTCTTT.

V is TRBV10-3 and J is TRBJ2-7; D could derive from TRBD1 or TRBD2 (5 bases each). Deletions cut 3 bases from V and 2 bases from J, with 11 bases between. This CDR3 contains 14 residues. Germline V CDR1 and CDR2: ENHRY, SYGVKD. CDR3 sequence: CAISDGQGAYEQYF. The CDR3, as DNA: TGTGCCATCAGTGATGGTCAGGGAGCCTACGAGCAGTACTTC.

In the case of this clone: Additional DNA sequences in this sample encode the identical CDR3. The chain recombines TRBV6-1 with TRBJ2-7, with 12 nucleotides matching TRBD1. V lost 3 bases to trimming and J lost 4 bases; unmatched junction nucleotides: 4. Germline CDR1 MNHNS, CDR2 SASEGT. CDR3 size: 15 residues. Here the CDR3 DNA reads TGTGCCAGCAGTGAGGGACAGGGGGCAGGGTACGAGCAGTACTTC. Translation: CASSEGQGAGYEQYF.

As regards this clone: The same CDR3 also results from other DNA sequences found in this sample. The CDR3 sequence: CASSLGQSSYEQYF. CDR3 coding DNA: TGTGCCAGCAGCTTAGGCCAGAGCTCCTACGAGCAGTACTTC. This chain joins TRBV13 and TRBJ2-7; no reliable D call. Trimming removed 0 bases at V and 0 bases at J, with 6 bases between. The CDR3 has 14 amino acids. Germline assignment: CDR1 PRHDT and CDR2 FYEKMQ (reference sequence).

The chain links TRBV4-1 to TRBJ1-4; D remains ambiguous. The ends were cut back, 1 base at V and 14 bases at J, with 8 bases in the middle. Germline-derived CDR1 and CDR2 are MGHRA and YSYEKL. The CDR3 has 11 amino acids. CDR3 DNA: TGCGCCAGCAGCCAAGGTAGAGGTCTGTTTTTT. Translating gives CASSQGRGLFF.

V usage is TRBV6-5 and J usage is TRBJ1-4, with 9 bases that match TRBD1. This CDR3 has 15 amino acids. V lost 2 bases, J lost 8 bases, and 6 bases stayed unmatched. In germline, CDR1 is MNHEY, CDR2 SVGAGI. The DNA of the CDR3 is TGTGCCAGCAGTTACAGGACAGGGGTACAGGAAAAACTGTTTTTT. It translates to CASSYRTGVQEKLFF.